Listed here is a single TCR beta chain. Its cognate antigen is unknown. The data stem from a study of cytomegalovirus exposure and HLA in healthy donors. The wider study: From donors who were HLA-typed, an early data release held around 80 million unique TCRs. General study results and limits: Among the sequence variants, a highly shared cluster was likely an artifact of sequencing. Information on immune exposure was restricted to one variable (CMV serostatus). Researchers reported that three CMV-associated chains were confirmed in vitro as CMV antigen-specific.

Primers included in the PCR were 60 Vbeta and 13 Jbeta primers. Profiling relied on immunoSEQ multiplex PCR, and the TCRdb table lists in-frame clones only, not all of them. The data show about 93,000 clones, around 80% seen once. Between the trimmed V and J ends, which lost 6 bases and 4 bases, there was a span of 16 bases. The length of the CDR3 is 15 residues. Looked up from germline, CDR1 is SEHNR and CDR2 is FQNEAQ (reference sequence). This sequence was found in a man aged 25 to 40 in good health and CMV-seronegative. Sequencing was performed on PBMCs. The V and J genes are TRBV7-9 and TRBJ2-1, with D tentatively TRBD2 (6 bases). CDR3 bases: TGTGCCAGCAGGCCCTCGGGTAGCGGATACAATGAGCAGTTCTTC. It specifies CASRPSGSGYNEQFF.